This T cell receptor (beta chain) was documented in a study of vaccination effects on CD4 cells after COVID-19. Sequenced by immunoSEQ multiplex PCR; TCRdb stores in-frame clones only, minus some. The sample lists 45,000 to 65,000 clones, nearly 80% occurring once. Cultured cells yielded isolated CD4+ T cells after roughly 11 days. All participants had two doses of either the BNT162b2 or mRNA-1273 vaccine. In regard to this clone: Antigen unknown.

Sequencing used CD4+ T cells from PBMCs cultured without peptide, obtained after COVID-19 vaccination. The clonotype comes from a human donor who received a COVID-19 vaccine.

This CDR3 is CASSFGQDNSPLHF. In DNA form, the CDR3 reads TGTGCCAGCAGCTTCGGACAGGATAATTCACCCCTCCACTTT. The chain uses TRBV11-2 and TRBJ1-6, with 7 bases matching TRBD1. The CDR3 sequence is 14 residues long. With V trimmed by 3 bases and J by 5 bases, 1 base remained unmatched. Germline lookup yields CDR1 SGHAT and CDR2 FQNNGV. Filled out from reference TRBV11-2 and TRBJ1-6, the complete variable domain reads EAGVAQSPRYKIIEKRQSVAFWCNPISGHATLYWYQQILGQGPKLLIQFQNNGVVDDSQLPKDRFSAERLKGVDSTLKIQPAKLEDSAVYLCASSFGQDNSPLHFGNGTRLTVT.